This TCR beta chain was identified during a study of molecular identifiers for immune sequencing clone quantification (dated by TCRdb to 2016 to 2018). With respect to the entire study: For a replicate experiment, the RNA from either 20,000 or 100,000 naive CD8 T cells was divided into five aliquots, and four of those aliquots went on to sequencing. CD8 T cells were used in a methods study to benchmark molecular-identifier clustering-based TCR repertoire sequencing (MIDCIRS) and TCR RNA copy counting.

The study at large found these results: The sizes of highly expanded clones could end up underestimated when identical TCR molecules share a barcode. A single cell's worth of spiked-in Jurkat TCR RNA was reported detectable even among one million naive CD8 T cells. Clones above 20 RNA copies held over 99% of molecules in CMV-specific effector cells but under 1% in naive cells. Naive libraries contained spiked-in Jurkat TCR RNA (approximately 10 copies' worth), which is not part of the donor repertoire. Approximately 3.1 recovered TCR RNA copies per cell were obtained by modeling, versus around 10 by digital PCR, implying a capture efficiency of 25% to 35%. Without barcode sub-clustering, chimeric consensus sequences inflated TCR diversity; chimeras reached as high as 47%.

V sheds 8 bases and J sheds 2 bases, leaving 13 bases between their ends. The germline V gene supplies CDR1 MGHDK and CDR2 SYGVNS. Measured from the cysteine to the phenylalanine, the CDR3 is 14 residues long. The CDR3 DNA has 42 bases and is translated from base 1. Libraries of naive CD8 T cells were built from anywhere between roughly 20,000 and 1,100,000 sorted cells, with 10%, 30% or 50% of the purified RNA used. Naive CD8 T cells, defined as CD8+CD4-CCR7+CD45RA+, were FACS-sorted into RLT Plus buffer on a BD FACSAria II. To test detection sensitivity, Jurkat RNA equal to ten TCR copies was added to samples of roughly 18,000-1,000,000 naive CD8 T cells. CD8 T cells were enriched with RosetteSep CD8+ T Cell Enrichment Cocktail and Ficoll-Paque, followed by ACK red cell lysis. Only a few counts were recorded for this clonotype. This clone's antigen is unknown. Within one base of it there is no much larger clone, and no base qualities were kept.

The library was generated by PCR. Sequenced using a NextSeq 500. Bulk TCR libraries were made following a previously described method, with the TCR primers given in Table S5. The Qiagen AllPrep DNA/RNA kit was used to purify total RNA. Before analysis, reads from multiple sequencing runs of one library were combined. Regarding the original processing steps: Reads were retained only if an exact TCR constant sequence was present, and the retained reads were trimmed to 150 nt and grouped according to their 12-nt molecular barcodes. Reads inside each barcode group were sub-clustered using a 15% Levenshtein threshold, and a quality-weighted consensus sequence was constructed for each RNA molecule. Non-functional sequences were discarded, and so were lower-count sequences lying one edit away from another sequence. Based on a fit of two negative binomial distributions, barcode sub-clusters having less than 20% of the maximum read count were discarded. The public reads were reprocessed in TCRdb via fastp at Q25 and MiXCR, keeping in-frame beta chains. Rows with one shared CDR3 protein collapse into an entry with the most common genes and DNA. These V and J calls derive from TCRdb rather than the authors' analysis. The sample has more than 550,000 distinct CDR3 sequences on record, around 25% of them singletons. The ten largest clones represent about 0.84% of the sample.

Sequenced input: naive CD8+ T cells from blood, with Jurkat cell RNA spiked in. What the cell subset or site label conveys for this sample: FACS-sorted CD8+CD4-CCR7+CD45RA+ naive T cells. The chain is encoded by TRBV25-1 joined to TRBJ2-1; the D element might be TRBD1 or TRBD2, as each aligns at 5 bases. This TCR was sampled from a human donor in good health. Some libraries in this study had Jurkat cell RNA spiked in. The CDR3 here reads CASLLGTAYNEQFF. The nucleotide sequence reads TGTGCCAGCTTACTCGGGACGGCCTACAATGAGCAGTTCTTC.